The subject of this entry is one T cell receptor beta chain. Its antigen is not identified. Vbeta (60) and Jbeta (13) primers were used in the PCR. Clones were sequenced by immunoSEQ multiplex PCR, and TCRdb holds only the in-frame ones, with some missing. This table holds about 140,000 clones, approximately 80% found once. This sample was taken from a study of cytomegalovirus exposure and HLA in healthy donors. Study findings and constraints: Later analysis associated a missense DCLRE1C variant with TCR beta V- and J-gene trimming. Diagnosis of cytomegalovirus status made by the classifier reportedly showed high specificity and sensitivity.

The CDR3 covers 14 residues. Unmatched junction bases numbered 5, after V lost 8 bases and J lost 4 bases. The V gene's germline CDR1 is ENHRY and CDR2 SYGVKD. The sequenced sample consisted of PBMCs. The receptor was derived from a man aged 25 to 40 in good health and CMV-seropositive. This sequence joins TRBV10-3 and TRBJ2-3, with 11 bases fitting TRBD2. The CDR3 here is CAIASGGRSDTQYF. CDR3 nucleotides: TGTGCCATCGCTAGCGGGGGGAGGTCAGATACGCAGTATTTT.